These 14 T cell receptor beta chains share one sample of origin, sequenced in a study of cytomegalovirus exposure and HLA in healthy donors. This PCR relied on a set of 60 Vbeta primers and 13 Jbeta primers. The repertoire was sequenced with immunoSEQ multiplex PCR; TCRdb's copy has only in-frame clones and lacks some. The repertoire holds about 160,000 clones, with 80% as singletons. The sequencing sample was made of PBMCs. These receptors were collected from a man between 25 and 39 years old in good health and CMV-seronegative.

This clone has only a few counts. The chain joins TRBV28 to TRBJ1-3, with D possibly being TRBD1 (5 bases). CDR3 length: 14 amino acids. The V gene lost 7 bases and the J gene lost 2 bases, with 12 bases spanning the gap. Germline loops: CDR1 MDHEN, CDR2 SYDVKM. The CDR3 loop is CASTAGGAGNTIYF. CDR3 bases: TGTGCCAGCACCGCGGGGGGGGCTGGAAACACCATATATTTT.

This clone was recorded once. The chain employs TRBV7-9 and TRBJ1-3; no definite D call. Germline V gives CDR1 SEHNR, CDR2 FQNEAQ (reference sequence). The CDR3 is made up of 14 amino acids. Trimming pared 7 bases from V and 2 bases from J, leaving 12 bases between. The CDR3 bases are TGTGCCAGCATGCCGAGAGCGCCTGGAAACACCATATATTTT. This gives the protein CASMPRAPGNTIYF.

This chain uses TRBV7-7 with TRBJ1-2; 9 bases are shared with TRBD1. Trimming at V came to 2 bases and at J to 1 base, leaving 8 bases not matched to a gene. The CDR3 length is 17 residues. In germline, CDR1 is SSHAT, CDR2 FNYEAQ (reference sequence). The CDR3 nucleotides read TGTGCCAGCAGCTTACGGGACAGGGAGGTAGGTAACTATGGCTACACCTTC. Translating gives CASSLRDREVGNYGYTF.

This chain links TRBV6-5 with TRBJ2-3; 8 bases line up with TRBD1. CDR1 is MNHEY and CDR2 is SVGAGI in the germline V gene. J was trimmed by 4 bases and V by 6 bases; bases with no gene match: 9. This CDR3 is 15 amino acids long. The CDR3 DNA is TGTGCCAGCAGACGGACAGGGCTTGGGGCAGATACGCAGTATTTT. Its protein product is CASRRTGLGADTQYF.

The V gene is TRBV6-5, the J gene TRBJ2-7, with TRBD1 as a possible D gene (6 bases). Germline CDR1 reads MNHEY; CDR2 reads SVGAGI. The CDR3 extends over 15 amino acids. V was cut by 5 bases and J by 5 bases, with 19 bases left in between. CDR3 bases: TGTGCCAGCAGTCCAACAGGGACAACCATCAACGAGCAGTACTTC. Translation: CASSPTGTTINEQYF.

J is TRBJ2-3 and V is TRBV7-2, with no clear D. The CDR3 is 13 residues long. Deletions cut 4 bases from V and 5 bases from J, with 10 bases between. CDR1 SGHTA and CDR2 FQGNSA come from the germline V gene. The CDR3 region has the DNA TGTGCCAGCAGCTCGCCGGTAGTAGATACGCAGTATTTT. Its protein product is CASSSPVVDTQYF.

The CDR3 DNA reads as TGTGCCAGCAGTTTACCTGGGGCTGGGGAGCAGTACTTC. Its protein product is CASSLPGAGEQYF. This sequence joins TRBV27 and TRBJ2-7; tentatively, D is TRBD1 (5 bases). The V and J ends lost 2 bases and 7 bases respectively, with 12 bases between them. Per the germline V gene, CDR1 is MNHEY and CDR2 is SMNVEV (reference sequence). The CDR3 runs to 13 residues.

The gene calls are TRBV7-8 and TRBJ2-1; D unclear. V was clipped by 4 bases and J by 9 bases, with 16 bases between them. Germline V gene data show CDR1 as SGHVS and CDR2 as FQNEAQ. The CDR3 runs 14 residues. The CDR3 nucleotides read TGTGCCAGCAGCTCAGAATTACGACACCCTGAGCAGTTCTTC. It codes for CASSSELRHPEQFF.

This chain joins TRBV5-6 and TRBJ2-4; the D gene is possibly TRBD2 (6 bases). The germline gives CDR1 SGHDT, CDR2 YYEEEE. Trimming took off 1 base at V and 10 bases at J, with 12 bases between the two ends. This CDR3 comprises 13 residues. CDR3 nucleotides: TGTGCCAGCAGCTTGTCGGGACTGCCGATTCAGTACTTC. It translates to CASSLSGLPIQYF.

This clone occurred a few times. The genes are TRBV4-1 and TRBJ1-1, with 8 bases identical to TRBD1. V lost 4 bases, J lost 1 base, and 11 bases stayed unmatched. This CDR3 contains 17 residues. The germline CDR1 and CDR2 sequences are MGHRA and YSYEKL. The CDR3 sequence is CASSPSPGGAANTEAFF. CDR3 nucleotide sequence: TGCGCCAGCAGCCCGTCTCCAGGGGGCGCGGCGAACACTGAAGCTTTCTTT.

The chain couples TRBV7-9 to TRBJ1-2; D is undetermined. The CDR3 totals 15 residues. V lost 1 base, J lost 3 bases, and 12 bases lay in between. Per the germline V gene, CDR1 is SEHNR and CDR2 is FQNEAQ (reference sequence). CDR3 in amino acids: CASSLVDPGDYGYTF. The CDR3, as DNA: TGTGCCAGCAGCTTAGTAGACCCCGGGGACTATGGCTACACCTTC.

The chain uses TRBV19 and TRBJ2-3; 7 nucleotides agree with TRBD2. V lost 3 bases, J lost 6 bases, and 6 bases stayed unmatched. Germline V CDR1 and CDR2: LNHDA, SQIVND (reference sequence). This CDR3 is built from 14 residues. Here the CDR3 reads CASSMRAGEDTQYF. The CDR3 DNA reads TGTGCCAGTAGTATGCGGGCGGGAGAGGATACGCAGTATTTT.

The chain is built from TRBV7-7 and TRBJ2-5; 11 nucleotides line up with TRBD2. V lost 5 bases, J lost 0 bases, and 5 bases stayed unmatched. The CDR3 is 16 amino acids. The V gene's germline CDR1 is SSHAT and CDR2 FNYEAQ (reference sequence). The CDR3 nucleotides are TGTGCCAGCAGCCAACTAGCGGGGGAGTACCAAGAGACCCAGTACTTC. Protein sequence: CASSQLAGEYQETQYF.

This rearrangement joins TRBV5-4 to TRBJ2-5; tentative D call: TRBD2 (6 bases). This CDR3 spans 15 amino acids. V lost 5 bases, J lost 2 bases, and 16 bases lay in between. Per the germline V gene, CDR1 is SGHNT and CDR2 is YYREEE (reference sequence). This chain's CDR3 is CASSPLAGTQETQYF. In nucleotides, the CDR3 is TGTGCCAGCAGTCCACTGGCGGGGACGCAAGAGACCCAGTACTTC.